The 21 T cell receptor beta chains below were found in one sample sequenced in a study of blood T cell repertoires in COVID-19. TCRdb keeps only in-frame clones here, not all; method: immunoSEQ multiplex PCR. This table has around 250,000 clones, around 78% appearing once. Source material: peripheral blood. Receptors were obtained from a man aged 60-69 years who had recovered from COVID-19.

The J gene is TRBJ2-6, the V gene TRBV7-9; 7 positions match TRBD1. V lost 8 bases, J lost 2 bases, and 9 bases stayed unmatched. The CDR3 consists of 16 residues. The germline V gene encodes CDR1 SEHNR and CDR2 FQNEAQ (reference sequence). CDR3 sequence: CASGTAAPPGANVLTF. The CDR3, as DNA: TGTGCCAGCGGGACAGCGGCACCCCCTGGGGCCAACGTCCTGACTTTC. The full variable domain, its missing parts supplied by reference TRBV7-9 and TRBJ2-6, is DTGVSQNPRHKITKRGQNVTFRCDPISEHNRLYWYRQTLGQGPEFLTYFQNEAQLEKSRLLSDRFSAERPKGSFSTLEIQRTEQGDSAMYLCASGTAAPPGANVLTFGAGSRLTVL.

The rearrangement joins TRBV10-1 to TRBJ1-2; D call uncertain. The germline V and J ends were trimmed by 4 bases and 4 bases, with 10 bases remaining between them. In germline, CDR1 is WNHNN, CDR2 SYGVQD (reference sequence). The CDR3 loop spans 13 amino acids. The CDR3 coding sequence is TGCGCCAGCAGTGGAACAGCCTTCTATGGCTACACCTTC. Translated, it gives CASSGTAFYGYTF.

V gene TRBV4-2 combines with J gene TRBJ2-5; TRBD2 agrees at 11 bases. With 4 bases clipped from V and 5 bases from J, the junction kept 9 bases outside the gene matches. Looked up from germline, CDR1 is LGHNA and CDR2 is YNFKEQ. This CDR3 is built from 16 residues. This CDR3 reads CASSRAVAGGQETQYF. The CDR3 coding sequence is TGTGCCAGCAGCCGGGCCGTAGCGGGGGGGCAGGAGACCCAGTACTTC.

This clone occurred a few times. The chain joins TRBV9 to TRBJ2-7; possibly TRBD1 for D (5 bases). The length of the CDR3 is 14 residues. Germline CDR1 reads SGDLS; CDR2 reads YYNGEE. V lost 0 bases and J lost 3, with 10 bases in between. CDR3 sequence: CASSVAGAGYEQYF. The CDR3 DNA is TGTGCCAGCAGCGTAGCTGGGGCAGGCTACGAGCAGTACTTC.

As DNA, the CDR3 is TGCGCCAGTACGGACAGGGCGGGTGAGCAGTTCTTC. It codes for CASTDRAGEQFF. The chain combines TRBV10-1 with TRBJ2-1; 8 bases fit TRBD1. Looked up from germline, CDR1 is WNHNN and CDR2 is SYGVQD (reference sequence). With 9 bases clipped from V and 9 bases from J, the junction kept 7 bases outside the gene matches. CDR3 length: 12 residues.

CDR3 amino acids: CASSGGRGQQPQHF. The CDR3, as DNA: TGTGCCAGCAGCGGTGGTAGGGGGCAACAGCCCCAGCATTTT. The V gene is TRBV7-8, the J gene TRBJ1-5; 7 nucleotides align to TRBD1. V lost 5 bases, J lost 7 bases, and 8 bases stayed unmatched. The length of the CDR3 is 14 residues. Germline values: CDR1 SGHVS, CDR2 FQNEAQ.

This rearrangement joins TRBV10-3 to TRBJ1-5, with TRBD1 matching over 10 bases. This CDR3 has 17 amino acids. Germline V gene lookup returns CDR1 ENHRY and CDR2 SYGVKD. V lost 0 bases and J lost 3; bases outside the gene matches: 5. In DNA form, the CDR3 reads TGTGCCATCAGTGAGTCCCCGACAGGGGGCCTCAATCAGCCCCAGCATTTT. Translating it yields CAISESPTGGLNQPQHF.

The chain combines TRBV7-9 with TRBJ2-4, with a tentative D call TRBD1 (6 bases). Germline V gene sequence: CDR1 SEHNR, CDR2 FQNEAQ (reference sequence). V shed 8 bases and J shed 6 bases, with 11 bases lying between them. This CDR3 has 12 amino acids. The CDR3 spells CASADSSNIQYF. CDR3 DNA sequence: TGTGCCAGCGCGGACAGTTCAAACATTCAGTACTTC.

The chain has TRBV5-1 and TRBJ2-7; 7 bases agree with TRBD1. This CDR3 contains 13 residues. In germline, CDR1 is SGHRS, CDR2 YFSETQ. Losses at the gene ends were 7 bases for V and 1 base for J; bases not matched to a gene: 5. CDR3 in amino acids: CASARTGSYEQYF. The CDR3 region has the DNA TGCGCCAGCGCCCGGACAGGTTCCTACGAGCAGTACTTC.

The table lists this clone with a count of one. The chain is built from TRBV5-1 and TRBJ2-5; TRBD1 aligns across 7 bases. The CDR3 length is 14 residues. The germline CDR1 and CDR2 sequences are SGHRS and YFSETQ. Trimming at V came to 6 bases and at J to 1 base, leaving 6 bases not matched to a gene. The DNA for the CDR3 is TGCGCCAGCAAATACCGGACAGGCCAAGAGACCCAGTACTTC. This sequence encodes CASKYRTGQETQYF.

The CDR3: CASSPALAGGPNEQFF. The CDR3 DNA sequence: TGCGCCAGCAGCCCCGCACTAGCGGGAGGGCCAAATGAGCAGTTCTTC. The chain combines TRBV5-1 with TRBJ2-1; 13 nucleotides line up with TRBD2. The CDR3 length is 16 residues. Germline V gives CDR1 SGHRS, CDR2 YFSETQ. J was trimmed by 7 bases and V by 4 bases; bases with no gene match: 8.

The rearrangement links TRBV6-5 to TRBJ2-5; a possible D gene is TRBD1 (5 bases). Looked up from germline, CDR1 is MNHEY and CDR2 is SVGAGI. V dropped 6 bases and J dropped 5 bases, with 16 bases sitting between them. This CDR3 is built from 14 residues. CDR3 sequence reads: CASSPRAGWETQYF. CDR3 DNA: TGTGCCAGCAGCCCCCGAGCAGGGTGGGAGACCCAGTACTTC.

For the CDR3, the DNA is TGCGCCAGCAGTCGCGGGGGACAGGGGGTTAACTATGGCTACACCTTC. This translates into CASSRGGQGVNYGYTF. The genes are TRBV5-1 and TRBJ1-2; 11 bases agree with TRBD1. The CDR3 is 16 residues long. CDR1 SGHRS and CDR2 YFSETQ come from the germline V gene. V lost 5 bases to trimming and J lost 1 base; unmatched junction nucleotides: 7.

The chain carries TRBV7-8 and TRBJ1-5; the match to TRBD1 covers 9 bases. V shed 4 bases and J 5 bases; nucleotides not matched to a gene: 9. The CDR3 totals 16 residues. Germline CDR1 reads SGHVS; CDR2 reads FQNEAQ. Here the CDR3 DNA reads TGTGCCAGCAGCTCAGAAGGGACAGGGCCCGATCAGCCCCAGCATTTT. Protein sequence: CASSSEGTGPDQPQHF.

The chain combines TRBV9 with TRBJ2-2, with a possible D match to TRBD1 (6 bases). The CDR3 is 15 amino acids. V was clipped by 3 bases and J by 0 bases, with 9 bases between them. Per germline, CDR1 SGDLS and CDR2 YYNGEE. The CDR3 nucleotides read TGTGCCAGCAGCGAGACAGGAGCGAACACCGGGGAGCTGTTTTTT. Translation: CASSETGANTGELFF.

This chain uses TRBV6-1 with TRBJ1-5; no clear D gene. Germline-derived CDR1 and CDR2 are MNHNS and SASEGT. The length of the CDR3 is 13 residues. The V gene lost 2 bases and the J gene lost 4 bases, with 6 bases spanning the gap. The CDR3 bases are TGTGCCAGCAGTGAACTTATTAATCAGCCCCAGCATTTT. Translated: CASSELINQPQHF.

V usage is TRBV30 and J usage is TRBJ2-6; 9 bases are shared with TRBD1. The CDR3 has 17 amino acids. Germline CDR1 reads GTSNPN; CDR2 reads SVGIG (reference sequence). Trimming took 1 base from V and 0 from J; bases not matched to a gene: 4. CDR3 in DNA: TGTGCCTGGAGTGGGACAGGGGTCCTCTCTGGGGCCAACGTCCTGACTTTC. Its protein product is CAWSGTGVLSGANVLTF.

This chain links TRBV27 with TRBJ2-2; D gene unclear. The CDR3 runs 14 residues. Germline V gene sequence: CDR1 MNHEY, CDR2 SMNVEV (reference sequence). Trimming stripped 2 bases from V and 1 base from J, with 5 bases between. CDR3 protein: CASSLIRNTGELFF. In nucleotides, the CDR3 is TGTGCCAGCAGTTTAATTCGGAACACCGGGGAGCTGTTTTTT.

This rearrangement joins TRBV7-6 to TRBJ2-7, with TRBD1 matching over 8 bases. The CDR3 is made up of 15 amino acids. V trimming: 5 bases; J trimming: 3 bases; junction bases outside the gene matches: 9. Germline values: CDR1 SGHVS, CDR2 FNYEAQ. DNA for the CDR3: TGTGCCAGCAGCCCCGGGACAGGAAAAAACTACGAGCAGTACTTC. Translated: CASSPGTGKNYEQYF.

The gene calls are TRBV12-3 or TRBV12-4 and TRBJ1-3; no firm D call. The CDR3 has 11 amino acids. Trimming stripped 2 bases from V and 9 bases from J, with 5 bases between. CDR3 residues: CASSLLSTIYF. The CDR3 DNA is TGTGCCAGCAGTTTATTGAGCACCATATATTTT.

The chain employs TRBV5-1 and TRBJ2-7, with 7 bases lining up with TRBD2. The J segment lost 3 bases and the V segment lost 4 bases, leaving 10 bases of the junction unmatched. The V gene's germline CDR1 is SGHRS and CDR2 YFSETQ. The CDR3 length is 15 residues. CDR3 sequence (DNA): TGCGCCAGCAGCAGGGAGGGCGGGACCGGCTACGAGCAGTACTTC. This translates into CASSREGGTGYEQYF. Full variable domain (rest looked up from reference TRBV5-1 and TRBJ2-7): KAGVTQTPRYLIKTRGQQVTLSCSPISGHRSVSWYQQTPGQGLQFLFEYFSETQRNKGNFPGRFSGRQFSNSRSEMNVSTLELGDSALYLCASSREGGTGYEQYFGPGTRLTVT.